These T cell receptor beta chains were read from a single sample in a study of T cell repertoires in cytomegalovirus infection. TCRdb passed the reads through MiXCR, listing each CDR3 protein once. The sample has about 700,000 distinct CDR3 sequences, 33% seen once. The antigens for these receptors are not known. The material was cultured PBMCs, obtained from culture after CMV antigen stimulation. The receptors derive from a human donor in good health (CMV status not recorded). Some clones in this sample may be carry-over from other donors' samples. CDR3s include the opening cysteine and the closing phenylalanine or tryptophan. The D gene is left open where the match is weak. The size field is filled for only some rows; it gives once, few, many or a size class.

cdr3_nt cdr3_aa d_call clone_size j_call v_call cdr3_length
TGTGCCAGTAGTCCGACCGGGACCGTGAACACTGAAGCTTTCTTT CASSPTGTVNTEAFF NA NA TRBJ1-1 TRBV19 15
TGTGCCAGCAGTTTAACGAGGAGGGTTAACTATGGCTACACCTTC CASSLTRRVNYGYTF NA NA TRBJ1-2 TRBV12-3/TRBV12-4 15
TGTGCCAGCGGACTGGAAGGAGGATCCACTGAAGCTTTCTTT CASGLEGGSTEAFF NA NA TRBJ1-1 TRBV11-2 14
TGTGCCAGCAGTCCGATCTTAGCGGCCCTCTACAATGAGCAGTTCTTC CASSPILAALYNEQFF NA NA TRBJ2-1 TRBV12-3/TRBV12-4 16
TGCGCCAGCAGCTTGAGTACACTCCAAGAGACCCAGTACTTC CASSLSTLQETQYF NA few TRBJ2-5 TRBV5-1 14
TGCAGTGCTAGAGTCGCGGGAGCGGGTGCGAGCTTTTCCTACAATGAGCAGTTCTTC CSARVAGAGASFSYNEQFF TRBD2 NA TRBJ2-1 TRBV20-1 19
TGTGCCAGCAGCTTGCTCTGGCAGGGCTGCGAGCAGTACTTC CASSLLWQGCEQYF NA NA TRBJ2-7 TRBV5-8 14
TGCAGTGCGGTAATACCGGGGAATACGCAGTATTTT CSAVIPGNTQYF NA NA TRBJ2-3 TRBV20-1 12
TGTGCCAGCAGTACCGGGCCGCAGGGGCCCCAGCATTTT CASSTGPQGPQHF NA NA TRBJ1-5 TRBV12-3/TRBV12-4 13
TGTGCCAGTAGCACGTTATGGGGGAACAATGAGCAGTTCTTC CASSTLWGNNEQFF NA few TRBJ2-1 TRBV19 14
TGTGCCAGCAGCTTAGGGGATTTACAGGGGCCTTACTACAATGAGCAGTTCTTC CASSLGDLQGPYYNEQFF TRBD1 NA TRBJ2-1 TRBV11-3 18
TGCGCCAGCAGGCCCCTCGGGGGCACCGGGGAGCTGTTTTTT CASRPLGGTGELFF NA few TRBJ2-2 TRBV5-1 14
TGTGCCAGCAGCTCGGAACTGTGGGAGCAGTTCTTC CASSSELWEQFF NA NA TRBJ2-1 TRBV11-2 12
TGCAGTGCGAGTGATGCAACTAATGAAAAACTGTTTTTT CSASDATNEKLFF NA NA TRBJ1-4 TRBV20-1 13
TGTGCCAGCTCACCACCGGGACAGAGGAATGAAAAACTGTTTTTT CASSPPGQRNEKLFF TRBD1 NA TRBJ1-4 TRBV18 15
TGTGCCAGCAGTCTAGGGGGAGGCAAGACCCAGTACTTC CASSLGGGKTQYF NA NA TRBJ2-5 TRBV6-1 13
TGTGCCATCAGTCAACTAGCGGGGGAGCCAGATACGCAGTATTTT CAISQLAGEPDTQYF TRBD2 NA TRBJ2-3 TRBV10-3 15
TGCGCCAGCCAGGCAGGGCCCCAAGAGACCCAGTACTTC CASQAGPQETQYF NA NA TRBJ2-5 TRBV5-1 13
TGTGCCAGCAGTCCCGGGGGAACGGGGTTCGATGAGCAGTTCTTC CASSPGGTGFDEQFF NA few TRBJ2-1 TRBV12-3/TRBV12-4 15
TGTGCCAGCAGCCTCTTTGGGGAGGGGATGGAGACCCAGTACTTC CASSLFGEGMETQYF TRBD2 NA TRBJ2-5 TRBV11-2 15
TGTGTCATCAGTGGACGGCCTAGAGAAAAACTGTTTTTT CVISGRPREKLFF NA once TRBJ1-4 TRBV10-3 13
TGTGCCAGCAGCCCTCGCGTGGGTGCGTATGAGCAGTTCTTC CASSPRVGAYEQFF NA NA TRBJ2-1 TRBV7-8 14
TGTGCCAGCAGCCGAGACCGGGTGGCAGATACGCAGTATTTT CASSRDRVADTQYF NA NA TRBJ2-3 TRBV7-2 14
TGTGCCAGCAGTGCGAACGCGGCCCTCGGGGAGACCCAGTACTTC CASSANAALGETQYF NA few TRBJ2-5 TRBV2 15
TGTGCCAGCAGAACGACACTGCCTTCCTACGAGCAGTACTTC CASRTTLPSYEQYF NA NA TRBJ2-7 TRBV27 14
TGTGCCAGTAGTATAGGGCCAACTAGCACAGATACGCAGTATTTT CASSIGPTSTDTQYF NA few TRBJ2-3 TRBV19 15
TGTGCCAGCAGCGGAGGGGGGCGGCTAAACACTGAAGCTTTCTTT CASSGGGRLNTEAFF NA many TRBJ1-1 TRBV7-8 15
TGCAGCTCGGGGGGCCGGGTTCGAGAGACCCAGTACTTC CSSGGRVRETQYF NA NA TRBJ2-5 TRBV20-1 13
TGTGCCAGCAGCTTAGCGGGACAGACCAATGAAAAACTGTTTTTT CASSLAGQTNEKLFF TRBD1 few TRBJ1-4 TRBV11-2 15
TGTGCCAGCAGCACTTTGCCTCGAAGCGACACCGGGGAGCTGTTTTTT CASSTLPRSDTGELFF NA NA TRBJ2-2 TRBV7-6 16
TGTGCCAGCAGCCCCGACAGGGATAGAGATACGCAGTATTTT CASSPDRDRDTQYF TRBD1 NA TRBJ2-3 TRBV11-2 14
TGTGCCACCAGCAGAGATCTTTTACGACCTTCCTACGAGCAGTACTTC CATSRDLLRPSYEQYF NA few TRBJ2-7 TRBV15 16
TGTGCCAGCAGCTTAATGGCGGGCTACGAGCAGTACTTC CASSLMAGYEQYF NA NA TRBJ2-7 TRBV11-2 13
TGTGCCAGCTCATCGGCGAGAGAAGAAAAACTGTTTTTT CASSSAREEKLFF NA NA TRBJ1-4 TRBV18 13
TGTGCCAGCAGCTATCTAGGGGGGAACACTGAAGCTTTCTTT CASSYLGGNTEAFF NA many TRBJ1-1 TRBV6-6 14
TGTGCCAGCAGTTTAGGGATGTCGGCGGGGGGGCCGTACAATGAGCAGTTCTTC CASSLGMSAGGPYNEQFF TRBD2 NA TRBJ2-1 TRBV12-3/TRBV12-4 18
TGTGCCAGCAGTTACGGGGTGATTAGCAATCAGCCCCAGCATTTT CASSYGVISNQPQHF NA NA TRBJ1-5 TRBV6-2/TRBV6-3 15
TGCGCCAGCAGCCCGCTCCAAGGCTTCTACAATGAGCAGTTCTTC CASSPLQGFYNEQFF NA NA TRBJ2-1 TRBV5-1 15
TGTGCCAGCAGCTTGGCAGTAGCGGGGGGGTTTGAGACCCAGTACTTC CASSLAVAGGFETQYF TRBD2 few TRBJ2-5 TRBV5-4 16
TGCAGTGCTTCTTTGCGGGACTCTCGGCGGTACAATGAGCAGTTCTTC CSASLRDSRRYNEQFF NA NA TRBJ2-1 TRBV20-1 16
TGTGCCATCAGTGCCCCCGGTAGGGGGGAAGAGACCCAGTACTTC CAISAPGRGEETQYF NA NA TRBJ2-5 TRBV10-3 15
TGTGCCAGCAGCGCGGGAGATTCCGCCCAGCATTTT CASSAGDSAQHF NA NA TRBJ1-5 TRBV7-2 12
TGTGCCAGCAGTGGGGATGGGGCGGGAGGAAACACCATATATTTT CASSGDGAGGNTIYF NA NA TRBJ1-3 TRBV2 15
TGCAGTGCTAGAGATCACGGCAGATCTCCGGCCTATGGCTACACCTTC CSARDHGRSPAYGYTF NA NA TRBJ1-2 TRBV20-1 16